This is a list of T cell receptor beta chains from one sample in a study of shared clonotypes between healthy human individuals. Some clones are missing from TCRdb's copy, which holds only in-frame ones; the method was immunoSEQ multiplex PCR. This sample yields about 700,000 clones, of which less than 85% are seen a single time; more than 1.5% belongs to the top ten. The source material was memory CD4+ T cells sorted from blood. The receptors come from a woman in her twenties or thirties in good health. The CDR3 runs from the conserved cysteine through the conserved F or W. Fields, in order: J gene, clone size, V gene, D gene, CDR3 DNA, CDR3 protein. A D gene is named only where the DNA matches it firmly. Clone size appears in some rows only: once, few, many, or a class for an expanded clone.

j_call: TRBJ2-5; clone_size: .; v_call: TRBV7-6; d_call: .; cdr3_nt: TGTGCCAGCAGCCCCGGTCGGGGCAGTTACCAAGAGACCCAGTACTTC; cdr3_aa: CASSPGRGSYQETQYF
j_call: TRBJ1-5; clone_size: few; v_call: TRBV4-2; d_call: .; cdr3_nt: TGTGCCAGCAGCCAAGATCGGGTTCAGCCCCAGCATTTT; cdr3_aa: CASSQDRVQPQHF
j_call: TRBJ2-7; clone_size: few; v_call: TRBV2; d_call: TRBD2; cdr3_nt: TGTGCCAGCAGTGAAAAAGGATTAGCGGGATACAACTCCTACGAGCAGTACTTC; cdr3_aa: CASSEKGLAGYNSYEQYF
j_call: TRBJ2-5; clone_size: .; v_call: TRBV5-8; d_call: .; cdr3_nt: TGTGCCAGCAGCTTCGCTCGGAGGGCGGGCGAAGAGACCCAGTACTTC; cdr3_aa: CASSFARRAGEETQYF
j_call: TRBJ1-1; clone_size: .; v_call: TRBV7-2; d_call: .; cdr3_nt: TGTGCCAGCAGCTTAGCGAGGGGTCACACTGAAGCTTTCTTT; cdr3_aa: CASSLARGHTEAFF
j_call: TRBJ1-1; clone_size: .; v_call: TRBV19; d_call: .; cdr3_nt: TGTGCCAGTAGTATAACGGGCAGGGCAAACACTGAAGCTTTCTTT; cdr3_aa: CASSITGRANTEAFF
j_call: TRBJ1-1; clone_size: .; v_call: TRBV19; d_call: .; cdr3_nt: TGTGCCAGTAGACCCCAGGGCGGGACGAACACTGAAGCTTTCTTT; cdr3_aa: CASRPQGGTNTEAFF
j_call: TRBJ2-7; clone_size: once; v_call: TRBV4-1; d_call: TRBD2; cdr3_nt: TGCGCCAGCAGCCAAGAGGCAACTAGCGGGCCTTTCGGCGAGCAGTACTTC; cdr3_aa: CASSQEATSGPFGEQYF
j_call: TRBJ2-5; clone_size: .; v_call: TRBV5-4; d_call: TRBD2; cdr3_nt: TGTGCCAGCAGCTGGGGGGTGACGGGAGGAAAGACCCAGTACTTC; cdr3_aa: CASSWGVTGGKTQYF
j_call: TRBJ2-7; clone_size: .; v_call: TRBV5-4; d_call: TRBD1; cdr3_nt: TGTGCCAGCAGCACCGGGACAGGGTACGACGAGCAGTACTTC; cdr3_aa: CASSTGTGYDEQYF
j_call: TRBJ1-3; clone_size: once; v_call: TRBV5-1; d_call: .; cdr3_nt: TGCGCCAGCAGCCTGGACAGCTTCTCTGGAAACACCATATATTTT; cdr3_aa: CASSLDSFSGNTIYF
j_call: TRBJ1-1; clone_size: once; v_call: TRBV7-8; d_call: .; cdr3_nt: TGTGCCAGCAGCATAGGGGGGGGAACTGAAGCTTTCTTT; cdr3_aa: CASSIGGGTEAFF